The present T cell receptor beta chain was sequenced within a study of CD8+ T cells in alopecia areata. Study information: Once tofacitinib had been taken for 6 to 18 months, 6 months off drug followed. Overall study results and limits: Clonality was higher in lesional than normal scalp, especially in alopecia totalis/universalis.

Germline-derived CDR1 and CDR2 are SNHLY and FYNNEI. Trimming shortened V by 8 bases and J by 5 bases, and 12 bases separated the two germline ends. This CDR3 has 12 residues. Investigators sorted PBMCs to obtain both CD4+ and CD8+ T cells. The table lists this clone with a count of one. The antigen remains unidentified. RNA extraction and reverse transcription yielded cDNA as sequencing template. Sequenced by immunoSEQ multiplex PCR; TCRdb stores in-frame clones only, minus some. Altogether about 200,000 clones are present, roughly 57% being singletons, with the ten largest covering just over 0.45%. The origin of this receptor is a human donor with alopecia areata. The chain recombines TRBV2 with TRBJ1-2; TRBD1 might be the D (5 bases). The sample was CD4+ T cells sorted from blood, taken at week 0. The CDR3: CASGAGRYGYTF. CDR3 nucleotides: TGTGCCAGCGGCGCGGGACGTTATGGCTACACCTTC.